The 21 T cell receptor beta chains presented below share a single source sample, sequenced in a study of patients and donors after allogeneic stem cell transplantation. From the RT-PCR reads, TCRdb called clonotypes with MiXCR, one entry per CDR3 protein. The table shows around 90,000 distinct CDR3 sequences, with around 49% occurring only once. The sequenced sample was blood, either unsorted or a sorted T cell fraction (not recorded which). The receptors stem from a human donor who was either an allogeneic HSCT recipient or a stem cell or donor lymphocyte infusion donor (not recorded which). It is not recorded whose cells these are; they may come from a transplant donor.

J is TRBJ1-4 and V is TRBV28, with 7 bases identical to TRBD1. The germline V gene has CDR1 MDHEN and CDR2 SYDVKM. The V gene end was trimmed by 5 bases and the J gene end by 0 bases; junction bases not matched to a gene: 9. The CDR3 length is 17 residues. CDR3 amino acids: CASSPDRWTATNEKLFF. The CDR3 DNA sequence: TGTGCCAGCAGTCCGGACAGGTGGACCGCAACTAATGAAAAACTGTTTTTT.

This chain joins TRBV19 and TRBJ2-1; 10 nucleotides line up with TRBD2. V shed 5 bases, J shed 2 bases, and the junction held 9 bases outside the gene matches. The CDR3 contains 17 residues. From germline, CDR1 is LNHDA and CDR2 SQIVND (reference sequence). In DNA, the CDR3 is TGTGCCAGTAGTCCCAACCTAGCGGGAGTCACCTACAATGAGCAGTTCTTC. Amino acids: CASSPNLAGVTYNEQFF.

The V gene is TRBV4-3, the J gene TRBJ2-2, with 8 bases identical to TRBD2. This CDR3 comprises 17 residues. CDR1 is LGHNA and CDR2 is YSLEER in the germline V gene. V shed 0 bases and J 4 bases; nucleotides not matched to a gene: 7. The CDR3 region is CASSQEPSGRVTGELFF. In DNA, the CDR3 is TGCGCCAGCAGCCAAGAGCCAAGCGGGAGAGTCACCGGGGAGCTGTTTTTT.

The chain is built from TRBV21-1 and TRBJ2-7; the DNA was not used to check the table's D call, TRBD2. TRBV21-1 is flagged as a pseudogene. The CDR3 loop spans 10 amino acids. CDR3 protein: CARGGAPRYF. In DNA, the CDR3 is TGTGCCAGGGGAGGGGCTCCCCGGTACTTC.

This chain connects TRBV6-6 to TRBJ2-3, with D tentatively TRBD1 (5 bases). The CDR3 has 15 residues. Germline loops: CDR1 MNHNY, CDR2 SVGAGI (reference sequence). With 5 bases removed from V and 5 bases from J, the gap between germline ends came to 17 bases. The CDR3 reads CASSGARSRRDTQYF. CDR3 coding DNA: TGTGCCAGCAGTGGGGCGAGGTCTAGGAGAGATACGCAGTATTTT.

The chain carries TRBV12-3 or TRBV12-4 and TRBJ1-2; no definite D call. Trimming removed 5 bases from V and 4 bases from J, with 17 bases in between. This CDR3 comprises 15 residues. The CDR3 region is CASSNHEDSIYGYTF. The CDR3 DNA is TGTGCCAGCAGTAACCACGAGGATTCCATCTATGGCTACACCTTC.

This clonotype has just a few counts. V is TRBV5-1 and J is TRBJ1-1; D is undetermined. Germline lookup yields CDR1 SGHRS and CDR2 YFSETQ. This CDR3 comprises 14 residues. V shed 2 bases and J shed 5 bases, with 13 bases lying between them. This CDR3 reads CASSLEAGKTEAFF. In DNA form, the CDR3 reads TGCGCCAGCAGCTTAGAGGCAGGCAAAACTGAAGCTTTCTTT.

The chain has TRBV28 and TRBJ2-7, with D possibly TRBD2 on 7 matching bases. Germline CDR1 and CDR2: MDHEN and SYDVKM. The CDR3 spans 17 residues. The germline V and J ends were trimmed by 5 bases and 2 bases, with 22 bases remaining between them. The CDR3 is CASSPSVYGGGPYEQYF. The CDR3, as DNA: TGTGCCAGCAGTCCCTCGGTATATGGGGGGGGCCCCTACGAGCAGTACTTC. The full variable domain, with the rest looked up from reference TRBV28 and TRBJ2-7, is DVKVTQSSRYLVKRTGEKVFLECVQDMDHENMFWYRQDPGLGLRLIYFSYDVKMKEKGDIPEGYSVSREKKERFSLILESASTNQTSMYLCASSPSVYGGGPYEQYFGPGTRLTVT.

V is TRBV9 and J is TRBJ1-1; possible D gene TRBD1, 5 bases. This CDR3 is built from 14 residues. Germline V gene data show CDR1 as SGDLS and CDR2 as YYNGEE. V was shortened by 0 bases and J by 0 bases, with 6 bases between the two germline ends. Here the CDR3 reads CASSVAGMNTEAFF. DNA of the CDR3: TGTGCCAGCAGCGTAGCAGGGATGAACACTGAAGCTTTCTTT.

V usage is TRBV4-3 and J usage is TRBJ1-2; D is undetermined. The CDR3 spans 16 residues. V was trimmed by 0 bases and J by 7 bases, leaving 18 bases between them. Germline values: CDR1 LGHNA, CDR2 YSLEER. This chain's CDR3 is CASSQDGPASGSGYTF. The CDR3 DNA reads TGCGCCAGCAGCCAAGATGGTCCAGCCTCGGGTAGTGGCTACACCTTC.

The chain couples TRBV3-1 to TRBJ1-1; D perhaps matches TRBD1 (5 bases). Germline V lookup: CDR1 LGHDT, CDR2 YNNKEL (reference sequence). This CDR3 has 15 amino acids. V lost 4 bases and J lost 5, with 17 bases in between. The CDR3 loop is CASSRYDSFSTEAFF. The CDR3 DNA is TGTGCCAGCAGCCGGTACGACAGTTTCTCGACTGAAGCTTTCTTT.

The chain employs TRBV12-3 or TRBV12-4 and TRBJ1-2; tentative D call: TRBD1 (5 bases). The CDR3 length is 14 residues. The V end was cut by 3 bases, the J end by 6 bases, with 14 bases between. CDR3 coding DNA: TGTGCCAGCAGTTTCTTCGGCAGGGATGATGGCTACACCTTC. Protein product: CASSFFGRDDGYTF.

The J gene is TRBJ1-1, the V gene TRBV6-5; 9 bases agree with TRBD1. The CDR3 runs 15 residues. Unmatched junction bases numbered 8, after V lost 5 bases and J lost 4 bases. From germline, CDR1 is MNHEY and CDR2 SVGAGI. CDR3 region: CASSRDRVLGTEAFF. The DNA of the CDR3 is TGTGCCAGCAGTCGGGACAGGGTACTGGGCACTGAAGCTTTCTTT.

This chain connects TRBV6-6 to TRBJ1-2; no definite D call. CDR1 MNHNY and CDR2 SVGAGI come from the germline V gene (reference sequence). Trimming took off 6 bases at V and 4 bases at J, with 9 bases between the two ends. The CDR3 is 12 residues long. The CDR3 coding sequence is TGTGCCAGCAGCGCCGACGGCTATGGCTACACCTTC. Its protein is CASSADGYGYTF.

A few counts support this clonotype. The chain combines TRBV5-1 with TRBJ1-1, with a tentative D call TRBD1 (5 bases). Germline values: CDR1 SGHRS, CDR2 YFSETQ. The CDR3 covers 15 residues. Trimming removed 0 bases at V and 0 bases at J, with 9 bases between. In DNA form, the CDR3 reads TGCGCCAGCAGCTTGGGGGGACCGATGAACACTGAAGCTTTCTTT. It encodes CASSLGGPMNTEAFF. Based on the CDR3 plus reference TRBV5-1 and TRBJ1-1, the full variable domain is KAGVTQTPRYLIKTRGQQVTLSCSPISGHRSVSWYQQTPGQGLQFLFEYFSETQRNKGNFPGRFSGRQFSNSRSEMNVSTLELGDSALYLCASSLGGPMNTEAFFGQGTRLTVV.

Here the CDR3 reads CASSFKYGGEVDTEAFF. The CDR3 DNA reads TGTGCCAGCAGCTTCAAATACGGAGGGGAGGTCGACACTGAAGCTTTCTTT. The gene calls are TRBV5-6 and TRBJ1-1; D may be TRBD1 (5 bases). The germline gives CDR1 SGHDT, CDR2 YYEEEE. The V end lost 2 bases, the J end lost 3 bases, and 20 bases lay between the germline ends. The CDR3 runs 17 residues.

This clonotype was recorded once. The chain combines TRBV10-3 with TRBJ2-1; TRBD2 matches at 8 bases. The V gene's germline CDR1 is ENHRY and CDR2 SYGVKD. The CDR3 spans 15 residues. V gave up 3 bases and J gave up 4 bases; unmatched junction bases: 5. In DNA form, the CDR3 reads TGTGCCATCAGTGATTATAGCGGGAAATACAATGAGCAGTTCTTC. Encoded protein: CAISDYSGKYNEQFF.

The chain is built from TRBV7-9 and TRBJ1-4; tentatively, D is TRBD1 (6 bases). CDR1 SEHNR and CDR2 FQNEAQ come from the germline V gene (reference sequence). V lost 5 bases and J 7 bases, leaving 14 bases between the germline ends. The CDR3 runs 14 residues. The CDR3 DNA sequence: TGTGCCAGCAGCCTACAGGGTGGTGGTGAAAAACTGTTTTTT. Protein sequence: CASSLQGGGEKLFF.

This rearrangement joins TRBV4-3 to TRBJ1-2; 8 bases line up with TRBD1. CDR3 size: 15 residues. V was clipped by 4 bases and J by 3 bases; unmatched bases: 7. Germline V CDR1 and CDR2: LGHNA, YSLEER. The DNA of the CDR3 is TGCGCCAGCAGCCTCAGGACAGGGAGGGACTATGGCTACACCTTC. Protein: CASSLRTGRDYGYTF.

The rearrangement uses TRBV29-1 and TRBJ1-3; 7 nucleotides agree with TRBD1. This CDR3 has 15 residues. V shed 1 base, J shed 4 bases, and the junction held 7 bases outside the gene matches. From germline, CDR1 is SQVTM and CDR2 ANQGSEA. The CDR3 coding sequence is TGCAGCGTTGAAGGGGGACAGACCTTAGGAAACACCATATATTTT. It translates to CSVEGGQTLGNTIYF.

This clonotype was detected many times. This rearrangement joins TRBV6-5 to TRBJ1-6, with D perhaps matching TRBD1 (5 bases). The CDR3 runs 15 residues. Deletions cut 5 bases from V and 0 bases from J, with 8 bases between. CDR1 and CDR2 from the germline V gene are MNHEY and SVGAGI. The CDR3 nucleotides read TGTGCCAGCAGTCTTGACAGCTCCTATAATTCACCCCTCCACTTT. Translating gives CASSLDSSYNSPLHF.